Below, 9 T cell receptor beta chains from the same sample are listed, as sequenced in a study of blood T cells in healthy people across ages. Next came a second PCR, run for about 7 to 11 cycles, which used a sample-barcoded 5' primer along with a J-beta primer mix. Via MiXCR, TCRdb re-called the 5' RACE reads, giving one row per CDR3 protein. Here the sample spans approximately 2,000,000 distinct CDR3 sequences, approximately 39% being singletons. Sequenced material: blood. All receptors derive from a human donor in good health.

The chain carries TRBV24-1 and TRBJ2-1, with TRBD2 as a possible D gene (6 bases). V was cut by 5 bases and J by 8 bases, with 12 bases left in between. Germline V gene lookup returns CDR1 KGHDR and CDR2 SFDVKD. The CDR3 runs 13 residues. CDR3 bases: TGTGCCACCAGTGTTGGAGGGGTCGATGAGCAGTTCTTC. Protein sequence: CATSVGGVDEQFF.

The chain couples TRBV10-3 to TRBJ1-2; 11 nucleotides match TRBD1. Germline V lookup: CDR1 ENHRY, CDR2 SYGVKD. The CDR3 contains 14 residues. The V and J ends lost 6 bases and 6 bases, in that order; junction bases with no gene match: 6. The CDR3 reads CAISRTGGVNGYTF. The DNA of the CDR3 is TGTGCCATCAGCAGGACAGGGGGCGTCAATGGCTACACCTTC.

The chain joins TRBV28 to TRBJ1-2, with D perhaps TRBD1 (5 bases). Germline assignment: CDR1 MDHEN and CDR2 SYDVKM. The CDR3 spans 13 residues. V lost 4 bases to trimming and J lost 10 bases, with 16 bases between them. The CDR3 region is CASSSGLRADYTF. The CDR3 DNA follows: TGTGCCAGCAGTTCAGGGCTTAGGGCTGACTACACCTTC.

The rearrangement joins TRBV4-3 to TRBJ1-1; TRBD1 aligns across 10 bases. The CDR3 runs to 15 residues. V shed 2 bases, J shed 8 bases, and the junction held 8 bases outside the gene matches. Germline V gives CDR1 LGHNA, CDR2 YSLEER. CDR3 sequence (DNA): TGCGCCAGCAGCCAAACCGGGACAGGGGTTTCCGAAGCTTTCTTT. It encodes CASSQTGTGVSEAFF.

This chain links TRBV20-1 with TRBJ2-3; D call uncertain. The CDR3 consists of 14 residues. The ends were cut back, 1 base at V and 1 base at J, with 9 bases in the middle. The V gene's germline CDR1 is DFQATT and CDR2 SNEGSKA (reference sequence). Here the CDR3 DNA reads TGCAGTGCTAGAGGGGAAGTCGGCACAGATACGCAGTATTTT. It codes for CSARGEVGTDTQYF.

The sample holds many counts of this clonotype. This rearrangement joins TRBV6-2 or TRBV6-3 to TRBJ2-7; D may be TRBD1 or TRBD2 (5 bases each). Germline CDR1 is MNHEY and CDR2 is SVGEGT. V shed 7 bases and J shed 3 bases, with 25 bases lying between them. This CDR3 region has 17 residues. The CDR3 nucleotides read TGTGCCAGCAAGAGTCATCGGCCAGGGACGTTAGGCTACGAGCAGTACTTC. Its translation is CASKSHRPGTLGYEQYF.

V is TRBV7-9 and J is TRBJ2-5; TRBD2 is a possible D gene (6 bases). Germline assignment: CDR1 SEHNR and CDR2 FQNEAQ (reference sequence). V was trimmed by 2 bases and J by 4 bases, leaving 14 bases between them. The CDR3 has 15 amino acids. The CDR3 sequence is CASSLLDGGRETQYF. The CDR3 DNA reads as TGTGCCAGCAGCTTATTGGACGGGGGAAGAGAGACCCAGTACTTC.

CDR3 nucleotides: TGTGCCAGCAGTGAAGGGTTAACCGGCAATCAGCCCCAGCATTTT. Its protein product is CASSEGLTGNQPQHF. The V and J genes are TRBV6-1 and TRBJ1-5; D gene ambiguous. The ends were cut back, 1 base at V and 2 bases at J, with 9 bases in the middle. Germline loops: CDR1 MNHNS, CDR2 SASEGT. The CDR3 sequence is 15 residues long.

This clonotype has just a few counts. The rearrangement joins TRBV3-1 to TRBJ1-5; 7 bases match TRBD1. The V gene's germline CDR1 is LGHDT and CDR2 YNNKEL (reference sequence). The CDR3 length is 14 residues. V dropped 2 bases and J dropped 6; count of bases not matched to a gene: 4. CDR3: CASSQYRGGQPQHF. The CDR3 nucleotides read TGTGCCAGCAGCCAATACAGGGGTGGTCAGCCCCAGCATTTT.